A selection of T cell receptor beta chains follows, all from one sample in a study of CD8 T cells in ankylosing spondylitis. TCRdb reprocessed the 5' RACE reads via MiXCR and lists one record per CDR3 protein. The table lists 800,000 to 900,000 distinct CDR3 sequences, approximately 12% of them singletons. The sample taken for sequencing was blood, either unsorted or a sorted T cell fraction (not recorded which). The receptors shown here come from a male donor with ankylosing spondylitis. The CDR3 runs from the conserved cysteine through the conserved F or W. The D gene is left open where the match is weak. The size entry is marked missing in some rows and otherwise reads once, few, many or a size class.

D gene	V gene	clone size	J gene	CDR3 protein	CDR3 DNA
.	TRBV7-6	.	TRBJ2-3	CASSNRQADTQYF	TGTGCCAGCTCTAACAGACAGGCGGATACGCAGTATTTT
.	TRBV5-1	.	TRBJ1-4	CASSSDSLSGEKLFF	TGCGCCAGCAGCTCGGACTCGCTCAGTGGGGAAAAACTGTTTTTT
TRBD1	TRBV6-1	many	TRBJ2-7	CASGKDRGASYEQYF	TGTGCCAGCGGGAAAGACAGGGGGGCTTCGTACGAGCAGTACTTC
.	TRBV6-5	.	TRBJ1-4	CASSSIDFEKLFF	TGTGCCAGCAGTTCTATAGACTTTGAAAAACTGTTTTTT
TRBD2	TRBV20-1	few	TRBJ2-7	CSASPRRLATYEQYF	TGCAGTGCTAGTCCCCGGCGACTAGCGACTTACGAGCAGTACTTC
.	TRBV27	few	TRBJ1-5	CASSLQGYNQPQHF	TGTGCCAGCAGTTTACAAGGGTATAATCAGCCCCAGCATTTT
.	TRBV29-1	many	TRBJ2-2	CSVEGWQNTGELFF	TGCAGCGTTGAAGGATGGCAGAACACCGGGGAGCTGTTTTTT
TRBD1	TRBV10-3	few	TRBJ1-5	CAISDGDRDGQPQHF	TGTGCCATCAGTGATGGAGACAGGGACGGTCAGCCCCAGCATTTT
.	TRBV7-3	.	TRBJ1-2	CASSAGPGDGYTF	TGTGCCAGCAGCGCCGGTCCTGGGGATGGCTACACCTTC
TRBD2	TRBV20-1	many	TRBJ2-1	CSARPSGSYNEQFF	TGCAGTGCTAGACCTAGCGGATCCTACAATGAGCAGTTCTTC
.	TRBV5-1	.	TRBJ2-1	CASSVGSESSYNEQFF	TGCGCCAGCAGCGTCGGGTCCGAGAGCTCCTACAATGAGCAGTTCTTC
.	TRBV7-2	many	TRBJ1-1	CASSFRNTEAFF	TGTGCCAGCAGCTTTCGGAACACTGAAGCTTTCTTT
.	TRBV7-2	.	TRBJ2-7	CASSLVRAPAGYEQYF	TGTGCCAGCAGCTTAGTAAGGGCCCCCGCGGGCTACGAGCAGTACTTC
.	TRBV7-2	few	TRBJ1-2	CASSYPYSGRYTF	TGTGCCAGCAGCTACCCGTACTCTGGACGCTACACCTTC
.	TRBV7-2	.	TRBJ2-1	CASSFFLDEQFF	TGTGCCAGCAGCTTTTTTCTAGATGAGCAGTTCTTC
.	TRBV6-5	many	TRBJ1-6	CASSYSRGDRSPLHF	TGTGCCAGCAGTTACTCGCGGGGGGATAGGTCACCCCTCCACTTT
.	TRBV7-2	.	TRBJ2-2	CASSLLAYSTGELFF	TGTGCCAGCAGCTTGCTAGCGTACTCGACCGGGGAGCTGTTTTTT
.	TRBV19	.	TRBJ2-1	CASSMLGVRYEQFF	TGTGCCAGTAGTATGCTAGGTGTTAGGTATGAGCAGTTCTTC
.	TRBV20-1	.	TRBJ1-2	CSARKFPYGYTF	TGCAGTGCTAGAAAATTTCCCTATGGCTACACCTTC
.	TRBV7-6	.	TRBJ2-7	CASSQVVGRTYEQYF	TGTGCCAGCAGCCAAGTTGTAGGTCGGACCTACGAGCAGTACTTC
.	TRBV15	.	TRBJ2-7	CATSRETEGEQYF	TGTGCCACCAGCAGGGAGACAGAAGGCGAGCAGTACTTC
.	TRBV5-1	few	TRBJ2-1	CASSLRDFSYNEQFF	TGCGCCAGCAGCCTCCGGGACTTCTCCTACAATGAGCAGTTCTTC
TRBD1	TRBV4-3	many	TRBJ2-7	CASSQDLDRATYEQYF	TGCGCCAGCAGCCAAGATTTGGACAGGGCAACCTACGAGCAGTACTTC
.	TRBV9	few	TRBJ2-5	CASSVLGGGRGETQYF	TGTGCCAGCAGCGTACTAGGAGGGGGCAGGGGAGAGACCCAGTACTTC
.	TRBV28	.	TRBJ2-6	CASTTGISGANVLTF	TGTGCCAGCACCACGGGGATTTCCGGGGCCAACGTCCTGACTTTC
TRBD2	TRBV20-1	.	TRBJ2-3	CSARRLAGEADTQYF	TGCAGTGCTAGGAGACTAGCGGGAGAAGCAGATACGCAGTATTTT
TRBD1	TRBV12-5	.	TRBJ1-1	CASGKSGGLAEAFF	TGTGCTAGTGGTAAATCAGGGGGCCTGGCTGAAGCTTTCTTT
.	TRBV6-1	.	TRBJ2-3	CASRKERNRVTNTQYF	TGTGCCAGCAGAAAGGAGCGAAACAGGGTTACAAATACGCAGTATTTT
.	TRBV12-5	few	TRBJ1-5	CASGFGSQPQHF	TGTGCTAGTGGTTTTGGCTCCCAGCCCCAGCATTTT
.	TRBV20-1	few	TRBJ1-6	CSAGLDRAYSPLHF	TGCAGTGCTGGGCTTGACAGAGCCTATTCACCCCTCCACTTT
.	TRBV12-5	.	TRBJ2-1	CASGLRRGEQFF	TGTGCTAGTGGACTCCGACGAGGAGAGCAGTTCTTC
.	TRBV4-2	.	TRBJ1-3	CASSKILGHSGNTIYF	TGTGCCAGCAGCAAAATATTAGGACACTCTGGAAACACCATATATTTT
.	TRBV5-1	few	TRBJ2-3	CASSIQGIADTQYF	TGCGCCAGCAGCATACAGGGAATCGCAGATACGCAGTATTTT
.	TRBV20-1	.	TRBJ1-5	CSARRAPNQPQHF	TGCAGTGCTAGAAGGGCCCCCAATCAGCCCCAGCATTTT
.	TRBV7-2	.	TRBJ2-3	CASSLDGYPWDTQYF	TGTGCCAGCAGCTTGGATGGCTACCCTTGGGATACGCAGTATTTT
TRBD1	TRBV7-3	.	TRBJ2-7	CASSATGGAGYEQYF	TGTGCCAGCAGCGCGACAGGGGGCGCTGGCTACGAGCAGTACTTC
.	TRBV5-1	few	TRBJ2-4	CASSLGTGLAKNIQYF	TGCGCCAGCAGCTTGGGGACTGGACTAGCCAAAAACATTCAGTACTTC
TRBD1	TRBV10-3	few	TRBJ1-3	CAIRTGSSGNTIYF	TGTGCCATCAGGACAGGGAGCTCTGGAAACACCATATATTTT
.	TRBV2	many	TRBJ2-1	CASKADSYNEQFF	TGTGCCAGCAAGGCAGACTCCTACAATGAGCAGTTCTTC
.	TRBV7-3	.	TRBJ1-1	CASSSDRDSGTEAFF	TGTGCCAGCAGCTCCGACCGGGACTCGGGCACTGAAGCTTTCTTT
.	TRBV18	few	TRBJ1-1	CASSLGADMNTEAFF	TGTGCCAGCTCTCTCGGCGCAGACATGAACACTGAAGCTTTCTTT
TRBD2	TRBV20-1	many	TRBJ2-1	CSASLAGYEQFF	TGCAGCGCTTCACTAGCGGGGTATGAGCAGTTCTTC